A selection of T cell receptor beta chains follows, all from one sample in a study of T cell responses to AZD1222 COVID-19 vaccine. Sequencing used immunoSEQ multiplex PCR; TCRdb keeps in-frame clones, though not all of them. The sample has roughly 110,000 clones; around 90% are singletons. The source material was peripheral blood, sampled 28 days after the second AZD1222 dose. These receptors came from an adult who received the AZD1222 COVID-19 vaccine. Each CDR3 is given with its conserved first and last residue. D genes are given only for firm matches.

j_call v_call d_call cdr3_aa
TRBJ2-1 TRBV12-3/TRBV12-4 . CASKMVYNEQFF
TRBJ1-5 TRBV11-3 TRBD1 CASSWDSYTGSRRQPQHF
TRBJ2-5 TRBV7-9 TRBD1 CASRKDRVVETQYF
TRBJ2-3 TRBV28 . CASSLRASGTDTQYF
TRBJ2-2 TRBV11-2 TRBD2 CASSSQTGPSGMNTGELFF
TRBJ2-5 TRBV19 TRBD2 CASSISSGGHQTQYF
TRBJ2-2 TRBV10-1 TRBD1 CASGDRPTGELFF
TRBJ2-2 TRBV28 . CASRWWGANTGELFF
TRBJ1-1 TRBV6-5 . CASRAHTEAFF
TRBJ2-5 TRBV7-8 TRBD2 CASSAGLAGHPMETQYF
TRBJ1-1 TRBV5-1 . CASSFRQGEAFF